This note documents a single T cell receptor (beta chain) sequence. What it binds is not known. The J segment lost 0 bases and the V segment lost 3 bases, leaving 5 bases of the junction unmatched. Germline V gives CDR1 MNHEY, CDR2 SMNVEV (reference sequence). CDR3 size: 15 residues. The method was immunoSEQ multiplex PCR; TCRdb's version includes in-frame clones alone and lacks a portion of them. Of approximately 170,000 clones in the sample, approximately 89% were seen once. These data are taken from a study of T cell responses to AZD1222 COVID-19 vaccine. Study-wide results and caveats: Within unmutated variant regions lay the reported targets of nearly half of spike-specific TCRs. Sampled repertoires all dated from after the peak T cell response. Donor demographics were predominantly white British with a female majority; clonal diversity may be underestimated.

Sequencing used peripheral blood, obtained on day 0 of AZD1222 vaccination. V and J are TRBV27 and TRBJ2-7, with TRBD1 identical over 7 bases. The sequence was collected from an adult in good health. The CDR3 nucleotides read TGTGCCAGCAGTTTGCTAGACAGGGACTCCTACGAGCAGTACTTC. This sequence encodes CASSLLDRDSYEQYF.